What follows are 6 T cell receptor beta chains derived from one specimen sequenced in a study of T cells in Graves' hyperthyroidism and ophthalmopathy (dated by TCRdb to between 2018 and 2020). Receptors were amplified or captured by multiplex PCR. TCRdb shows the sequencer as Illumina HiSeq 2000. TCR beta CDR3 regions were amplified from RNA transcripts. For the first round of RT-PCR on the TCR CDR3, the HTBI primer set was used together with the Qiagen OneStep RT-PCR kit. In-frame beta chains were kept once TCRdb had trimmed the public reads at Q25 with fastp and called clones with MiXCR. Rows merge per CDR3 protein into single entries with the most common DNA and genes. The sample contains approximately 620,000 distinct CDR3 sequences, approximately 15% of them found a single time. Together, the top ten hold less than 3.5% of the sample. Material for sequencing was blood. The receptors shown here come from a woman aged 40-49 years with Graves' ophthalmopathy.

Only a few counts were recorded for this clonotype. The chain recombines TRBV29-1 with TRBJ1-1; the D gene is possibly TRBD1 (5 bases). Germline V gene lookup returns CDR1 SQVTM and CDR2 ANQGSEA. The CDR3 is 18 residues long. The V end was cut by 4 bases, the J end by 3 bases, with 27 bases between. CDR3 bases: TGCAGCGTTGCGCTGGGGGATGTCAGGGTATGGGGGGACACTGAAGCTTTCTTT. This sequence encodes CSVALGDVRVWGDTEAFF. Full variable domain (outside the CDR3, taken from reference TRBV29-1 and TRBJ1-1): SAVISQKPSRDICQRGTSLTIQCQVDSQVTMMFWYRQQPGQSLTLIATANQGSEATYESGFVIDKFPISRPNLTFSTLTVSNMSPEDSSIYLCSVALGDVRVWGDTEAFFGQGTRLTVV.

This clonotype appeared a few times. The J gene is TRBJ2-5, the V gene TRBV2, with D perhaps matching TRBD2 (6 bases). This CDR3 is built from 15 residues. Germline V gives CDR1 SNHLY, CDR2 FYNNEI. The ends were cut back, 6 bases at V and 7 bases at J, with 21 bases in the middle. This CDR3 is CASSGETSRLWTQYF. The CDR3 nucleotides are TGTGCCAGCAGCGGAGAGACTAGTAGGTTGTGGACCCAGTACTTC.

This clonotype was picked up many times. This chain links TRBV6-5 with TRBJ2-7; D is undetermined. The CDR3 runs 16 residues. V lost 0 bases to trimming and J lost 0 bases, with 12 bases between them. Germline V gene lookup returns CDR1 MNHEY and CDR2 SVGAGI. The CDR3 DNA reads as TGTGCCAGCAGTTACTCGCGGCCCTCTAGCTCCTACGAGCAGTACTTC. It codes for CASSYSRPSSSYEQYF.

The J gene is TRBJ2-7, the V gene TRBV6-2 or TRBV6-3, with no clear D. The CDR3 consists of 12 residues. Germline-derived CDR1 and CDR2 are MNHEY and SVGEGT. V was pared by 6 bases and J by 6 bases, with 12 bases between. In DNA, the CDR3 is TGTGCCAGCAGCTTACTTGGCCTCGAGCAGTACTTC. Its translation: CASSLLGLEQYF.

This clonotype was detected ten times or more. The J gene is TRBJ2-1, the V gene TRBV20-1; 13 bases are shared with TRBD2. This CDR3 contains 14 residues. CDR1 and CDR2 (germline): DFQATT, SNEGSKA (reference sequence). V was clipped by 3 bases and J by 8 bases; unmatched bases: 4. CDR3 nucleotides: TGCAGTGCTAGGGGACTAGCGGGAAGGTATGAGCAGTTCTTC. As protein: CSARGLAGRYEQFF.

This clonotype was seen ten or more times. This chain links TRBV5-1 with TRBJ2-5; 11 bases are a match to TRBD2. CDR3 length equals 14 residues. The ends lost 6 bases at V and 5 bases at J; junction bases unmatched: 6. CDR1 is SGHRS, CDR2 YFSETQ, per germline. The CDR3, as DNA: TGCGCCAGCAAACTAGCGGGAGAGGCGGAGACCCAGTACTTC. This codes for CASKLAGEAETQYF.